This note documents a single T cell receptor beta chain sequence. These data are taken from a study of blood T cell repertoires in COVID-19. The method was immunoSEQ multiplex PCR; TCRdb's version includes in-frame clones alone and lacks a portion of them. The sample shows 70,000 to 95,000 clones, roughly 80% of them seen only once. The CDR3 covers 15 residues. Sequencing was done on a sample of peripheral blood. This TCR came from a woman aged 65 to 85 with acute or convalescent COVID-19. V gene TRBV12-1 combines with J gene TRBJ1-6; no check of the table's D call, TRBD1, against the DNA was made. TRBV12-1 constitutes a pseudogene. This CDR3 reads CASRGQGLYNSPLHF. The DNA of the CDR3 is TGTGCCAGCAGAGGACAGGGCCTCTATAATTCACCCCTCCACTTT.